This T cell receptor (beta chain) is drawn from a study of blood T cells in healthy people across ages (dated by TCRdb to the mid-2010s). Some background on the complete study: In model experiments, roughly one uniquely barcoded TCR beta cDNA molecule per two T cells was captured by template switching. Using deep sequencing normalized with unique cDNA molecular identifiers, the study measured how TCR beta repertoire diversity changes with age. Donors were grouped into four age groups: young (average approximately 15 years), middle-aged (under 40), aged (around 66) and long-lived (approximately 82). To avoid experimental bias, donors of different ages were randomly spread across the sequencing lanes. Two additional independent replicas of 1 million unique cDNA reads from the same blood draw were analyzed for two donors (one aged 18 to 30 and one aged 80 or older). Study-wide conclusions, independent of this receptor: Observed TCR beta diversity correlated strongly with the percentage of naive T cells measured by flow cytometry. Estimates of total diversity based on one million sequenced T cells were considered lower bounds and underestimates. As age increased, observed TCR beta diversity per million T cells dropped in a roughly linear way, and a significant reduction was already evident by age about 36. Because profiling used bulk unsorted PBMCs, naive and antigen-experienced compartments could not be compared conclusively. Because the CMV infection status of the donors was unknown, age-related changes in expanded clonotypes may potentially have been confounded. The long-lived group showed more naive CD4+ T cells, fewer expanded clones and increased TCR diversity than the aged group, suggesting age selection.

CDR1 and CDR2, looked up from the germline V gene, are SGHAT and FQNNGV. From its cysteine to its phenylalanine, the CDR3 spans 15 amino acids. Just the 45-base CDR3 DNA is kept, in frame starting at base 1. A note on this clonotype: The antigen this receptor binds is unknown. No much larger clone exists at a distance of one base, and base qualities are not known.

Libraries were made using 5' RACE. For sequencing, an Illumina HiSeq 2500 was employed. A second about 7 to 12 cycle PCR used a sample-barcoded 5' primer and a J-beta primer mix. A template-switch 5' adaptor carrying 12 random nucleotides introduced a unique molecular identifier onto each TCR beta cDNA molecule. Each sample yielded at least 2.5 million CDR3-containing paired-end reads. First-strand cDNA synthesis was performed from all RNA using the Mint cDNA synthesis kit, with priming by a TRBC-specific oligonucleotide. After uracil-DNA glycosylase treatment, a first 18-cycle PCR used universal primers M1SS and BC2_uni_R on all cDNA. The authors' analysis ran thus. For normalization, 1 million high-quality reads, each with a distinct molecular identifier, were randomly selected from each sample. Instead of being binned into consensus sequences, reads that shared molecular identifiers were thrown out. MiTCR, with a Q25 quality threshold and the strictest error-elimination algorithm, was used for CDR3 identification, clonotype clustering and error correction. A nonparametric unseen species model using Euler transformation provided a lower-bound estimate of total TCR beta diversity. In TCRdb, the public reads were trimmed at Q25 with fastp and aligned with MiXCR, with productive beta chains retained. Every entry covers one CDR3 protein and lists the most common genes and DNA from its rows. TCRdb, rather than the study authors, made the V and J calls. This sample holds 850,000 to 1,300,000 distinct CDR3 sequences; 35% to 55% were observed only once. The top ten clones comprise under 20% of the sample.

The roughly 37 donors, aged 6 to 90 years, were systemically healthy Caucasian individuals from Russia. Each donor gave 8 to 10 milliliters of peripheral blood, drawn into EDTA-treated Vacutainer tubes. Ficoll-Paque density-gradient centrifugation was used to isolate PBMCs, with at least 6.5 million per sample. Total RNA, at least 6 micrograms per sample, was extracted from PBMCs with Trizol reagent. For every donor, an aliquot of PBMCs went through flow cytometry to measure the percentages of naive CD45RAhigh/CD27high T cells. This TCR came from an older woman in good health. The sequenced sample was blood. The chain was built from TRBV11-2 and TRBJ2-4, with TRBD2 perhaps the D gene, on 6 matching bases. The tail of the sequence fits TRBJ2-7 better, so the J call may be wrong. Here is the DNA: TGTGCCAGCAGCTTGTTCACTAGCAAAGTGAACGAGCAGTACTTC. Translated, this is CASSLFTSKVNEQYF.